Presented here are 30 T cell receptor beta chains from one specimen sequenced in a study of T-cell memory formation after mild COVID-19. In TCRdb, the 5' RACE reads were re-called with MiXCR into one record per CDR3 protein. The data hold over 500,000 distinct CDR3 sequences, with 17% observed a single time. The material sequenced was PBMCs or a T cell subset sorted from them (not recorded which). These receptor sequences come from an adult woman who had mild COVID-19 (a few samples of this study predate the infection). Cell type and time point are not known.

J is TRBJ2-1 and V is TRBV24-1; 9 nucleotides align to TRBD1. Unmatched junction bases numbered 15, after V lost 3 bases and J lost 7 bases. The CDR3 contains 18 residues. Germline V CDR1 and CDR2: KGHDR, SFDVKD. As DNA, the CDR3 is TGTGCCACCAGTGATCCACGGGACAGGGCAAGGGAGGGGAATGAGCAGTTCTTC. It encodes CATSDPRDRAREGNEQFF.

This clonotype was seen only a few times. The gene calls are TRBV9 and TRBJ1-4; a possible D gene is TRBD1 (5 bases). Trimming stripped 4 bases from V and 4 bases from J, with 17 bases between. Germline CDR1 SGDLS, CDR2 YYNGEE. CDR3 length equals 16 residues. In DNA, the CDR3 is TGTGCCAGCAGCTTCACCCCCGGGACGGATAATGAAAAACTGTTTTTT. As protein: CASSFTPGTDNEKLFF. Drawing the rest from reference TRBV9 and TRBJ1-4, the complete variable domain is DSGVTQTPKHLITATGQRVTLRCSPRSGDLSVYWYQQSLDQGLQFLIQYYNGEERAKGNILERFSAQQFPDLHSELNLSSLELGDSALYFCASSFTPGTDNEKLFFGSGTQLSVL.

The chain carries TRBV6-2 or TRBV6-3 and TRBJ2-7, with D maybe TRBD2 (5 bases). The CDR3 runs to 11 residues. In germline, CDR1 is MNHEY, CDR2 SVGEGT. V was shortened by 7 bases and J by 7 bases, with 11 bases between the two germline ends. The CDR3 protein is CASKEVGEQYF. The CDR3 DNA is TGTGCCAGCAAGGAGGTTGGAGAGCAGTACTTC.

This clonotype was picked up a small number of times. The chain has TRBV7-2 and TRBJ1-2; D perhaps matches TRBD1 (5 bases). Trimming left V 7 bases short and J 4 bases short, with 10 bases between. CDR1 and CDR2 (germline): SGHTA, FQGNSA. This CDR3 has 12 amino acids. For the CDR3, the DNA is TGTGCCAGCATGGCAGGGCCCTATGGCTACACCTTC. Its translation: CASMAGPYGYTF.

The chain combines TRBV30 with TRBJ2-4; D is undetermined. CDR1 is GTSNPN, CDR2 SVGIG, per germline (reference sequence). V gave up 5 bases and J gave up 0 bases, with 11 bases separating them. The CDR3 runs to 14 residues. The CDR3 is CAWARILAKNIQYF. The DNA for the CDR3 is TGTGCCTGGGCTCGAATTCTAGCCAAAAACATTCAGTACTTC.

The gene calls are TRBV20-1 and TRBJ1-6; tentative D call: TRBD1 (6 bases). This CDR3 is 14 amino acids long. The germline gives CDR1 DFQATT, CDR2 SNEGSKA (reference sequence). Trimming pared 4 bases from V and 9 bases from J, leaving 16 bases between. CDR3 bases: TGCAGTGCTAACCGACAGGCAAATGGTTCACCCCTCCACTTT. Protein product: CSANRQANGSPLHF.

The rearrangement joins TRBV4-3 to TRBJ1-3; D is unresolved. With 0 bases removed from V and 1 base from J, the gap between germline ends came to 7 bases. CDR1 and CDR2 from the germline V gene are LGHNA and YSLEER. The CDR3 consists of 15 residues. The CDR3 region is CASSQDFESGNTIYF. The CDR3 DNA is TGCGCCAGCAGCCAAGATTTCGAGTCTGGAAACACCATATATTTT.

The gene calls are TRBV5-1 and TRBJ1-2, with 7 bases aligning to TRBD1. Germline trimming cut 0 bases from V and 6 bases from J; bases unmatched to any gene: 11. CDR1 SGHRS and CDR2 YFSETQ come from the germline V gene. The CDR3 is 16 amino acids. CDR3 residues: CASSLASGTAIHGYTF. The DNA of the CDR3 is TGCGCCAGCAGCTTGGCCTCCGGGACAGCGATCCATGGCTACACCTTC.

CDR3 residues: CAISYSDTQYF. CDR3 bases: TGTGCCATCAGCTATAGCGATACGCAGTATTTT. The J gene is TRBJ2-3, the V gene TRBV10-3; D unclear. Germline V gene data show CDR1 as ENHRY and CDR2 as SYGVKD. The germline V and J ends were trimmed by 6 bases and 6 bases, with 7 bases remaining between them. The CDR3 is 11 residues long.

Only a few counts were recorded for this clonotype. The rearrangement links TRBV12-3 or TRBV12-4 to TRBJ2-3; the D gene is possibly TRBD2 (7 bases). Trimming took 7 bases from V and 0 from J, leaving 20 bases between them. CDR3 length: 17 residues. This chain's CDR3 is CASNLIGGGLSTDTQYF. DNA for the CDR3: TGTGCCAGCAACCTTATTGGGGGGGGGCTGAGCACAGATACGCAGTATTTT.

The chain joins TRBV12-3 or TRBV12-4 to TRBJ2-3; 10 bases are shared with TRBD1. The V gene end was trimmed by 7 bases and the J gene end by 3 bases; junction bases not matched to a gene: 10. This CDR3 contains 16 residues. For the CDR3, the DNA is TGTGCCAGCAACCTCCGGGACAGGGGTCCGACAGATACGCAGTATTTT. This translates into CASNLRDRGPTDTQYF.

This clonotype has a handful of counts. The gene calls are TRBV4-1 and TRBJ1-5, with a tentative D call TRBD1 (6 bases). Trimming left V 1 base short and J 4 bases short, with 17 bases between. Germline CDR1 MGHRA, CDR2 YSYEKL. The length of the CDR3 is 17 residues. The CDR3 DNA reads TGCGCCAGCAGCCAAGGAGGAGGGGGGGACTTAAATCAGCCCCAGCATTTT. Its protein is CASSQGGGGDLNQPQHF.

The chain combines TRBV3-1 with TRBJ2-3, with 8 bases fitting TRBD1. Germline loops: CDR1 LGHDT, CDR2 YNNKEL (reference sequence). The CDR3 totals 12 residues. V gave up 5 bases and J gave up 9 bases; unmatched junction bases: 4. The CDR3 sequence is CASSLRTGTQYF. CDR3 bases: TGTGCCAGCAGCTTGCGGACAGGGACGCAGTATTTT.

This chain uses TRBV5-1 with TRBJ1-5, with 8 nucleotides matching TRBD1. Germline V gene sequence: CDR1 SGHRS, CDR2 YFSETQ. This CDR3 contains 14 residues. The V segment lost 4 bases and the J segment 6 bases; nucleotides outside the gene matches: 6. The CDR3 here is CASSRDRGGQPQHF. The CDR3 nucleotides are TGCGCCAGCAGCCGTGACAGGGGTGGTCAGCCCCAGCATTTT.

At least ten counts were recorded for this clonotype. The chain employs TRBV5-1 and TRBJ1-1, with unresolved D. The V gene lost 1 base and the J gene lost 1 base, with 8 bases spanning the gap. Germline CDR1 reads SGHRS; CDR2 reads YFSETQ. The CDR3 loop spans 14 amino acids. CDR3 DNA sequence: TGCGCCAGCAGCTTGCCGCGTGCGAACACTGAAGCTTTCTTT. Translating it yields CASSLPRANTEAFF.

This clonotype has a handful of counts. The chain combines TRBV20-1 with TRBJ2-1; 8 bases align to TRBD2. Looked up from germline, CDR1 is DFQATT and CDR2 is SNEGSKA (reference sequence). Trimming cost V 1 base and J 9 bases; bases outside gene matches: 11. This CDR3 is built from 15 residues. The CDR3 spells CSARVRGGPRAEQFF. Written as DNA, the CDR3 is TGCAGTGCTAGAGTTCGGGGGGGCCCGAGGGCTGAGCAGTTCTTC.

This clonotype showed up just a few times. This chain's CDR3 is CASSRRPSSTDTQYF. The CDR3 DNA reads TGTGCCAGCAGCCGGCGTCCCTCTAGCACAGATACGCAGTATTTT. V gene TRBV7-3 combines with J gene TRBJ2-3; D is ambiguous. The germline V gene has CDR1 SGHTA and CDR2 FQGTGA. The CDR3 is made up of 15 amino acids. Trimming pared 5 bases from V and 0 bases from J, leaving 12 bases between.

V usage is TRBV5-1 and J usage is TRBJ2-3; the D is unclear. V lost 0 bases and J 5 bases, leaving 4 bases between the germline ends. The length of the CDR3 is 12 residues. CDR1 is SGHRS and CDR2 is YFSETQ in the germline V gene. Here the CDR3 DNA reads TGCGCCAGCAGCTTGGATGTAGATACGCAGTATTTT. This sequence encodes CASSLDVDTQYF.

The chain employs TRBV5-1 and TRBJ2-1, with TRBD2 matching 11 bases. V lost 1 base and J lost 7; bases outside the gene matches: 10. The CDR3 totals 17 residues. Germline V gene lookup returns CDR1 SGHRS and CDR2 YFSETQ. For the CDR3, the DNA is TGCGCCAGCAGCTTGCTTCCCGCTAGCGGGGGGCATAATGAGCAGTTCTTC. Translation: CASSLLPASGGHNEQFF.

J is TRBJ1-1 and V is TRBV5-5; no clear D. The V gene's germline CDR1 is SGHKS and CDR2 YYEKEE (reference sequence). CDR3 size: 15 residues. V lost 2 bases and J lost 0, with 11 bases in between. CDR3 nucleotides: TGTGCCAGCAGCTTTAGCGAACAGATGAACACTGAAGCTTTCTTT. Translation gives CASSFSEQMNTEAFF.

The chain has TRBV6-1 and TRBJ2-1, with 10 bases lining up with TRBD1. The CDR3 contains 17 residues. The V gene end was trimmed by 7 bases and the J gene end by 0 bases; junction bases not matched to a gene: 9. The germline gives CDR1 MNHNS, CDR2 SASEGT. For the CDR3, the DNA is TGTGCCAGCAAGGACAGGGGGTTCCTAAGCTCCTACAATGAGCAGTTCTTC. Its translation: CASKDRGFLSSYNEQFF.

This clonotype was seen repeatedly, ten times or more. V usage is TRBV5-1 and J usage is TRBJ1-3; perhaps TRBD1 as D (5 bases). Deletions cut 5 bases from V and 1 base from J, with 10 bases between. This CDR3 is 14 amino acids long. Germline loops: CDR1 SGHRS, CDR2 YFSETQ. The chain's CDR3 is CASRHQGSGNTIYF. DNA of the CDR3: TGCGCCAGCAGACATCAGGGATCTGGAAACACCATATATTTT.

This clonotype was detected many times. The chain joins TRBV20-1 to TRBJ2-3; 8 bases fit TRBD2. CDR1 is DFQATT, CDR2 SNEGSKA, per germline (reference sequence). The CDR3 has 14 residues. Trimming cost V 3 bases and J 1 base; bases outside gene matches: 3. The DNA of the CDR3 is TGCAGTGCTAGTTCAGCGGGGGGCACAGATACGCAGTATTTT. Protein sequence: CSASSAGGTDTQYF.

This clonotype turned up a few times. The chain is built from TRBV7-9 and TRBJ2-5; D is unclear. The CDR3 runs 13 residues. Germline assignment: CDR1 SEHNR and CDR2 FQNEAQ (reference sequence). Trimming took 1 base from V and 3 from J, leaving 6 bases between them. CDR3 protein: CASSLGSKETQYF. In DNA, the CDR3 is TGTGCCAGCAGCTTAGGAAGCAAAGAGACCCAGTACTTC.

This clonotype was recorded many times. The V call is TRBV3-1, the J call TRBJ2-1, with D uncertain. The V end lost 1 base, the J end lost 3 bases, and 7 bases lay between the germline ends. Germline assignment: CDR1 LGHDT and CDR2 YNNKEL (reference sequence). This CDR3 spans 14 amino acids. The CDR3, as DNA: TGTGCCAGCAGCCAAGGGATAGGCTACAATGAGCAGTTCTTC. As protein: CASSQGIGYNEQFF.

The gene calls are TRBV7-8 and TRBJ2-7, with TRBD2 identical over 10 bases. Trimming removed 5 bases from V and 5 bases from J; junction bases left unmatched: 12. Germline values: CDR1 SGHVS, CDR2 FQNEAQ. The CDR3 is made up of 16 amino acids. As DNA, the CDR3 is TGTGCCAGCAGCCCAATCGGTACTAGCGGGGCCCACGAGCAGTACTTC. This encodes CASSPIGTSGAHEQYF.

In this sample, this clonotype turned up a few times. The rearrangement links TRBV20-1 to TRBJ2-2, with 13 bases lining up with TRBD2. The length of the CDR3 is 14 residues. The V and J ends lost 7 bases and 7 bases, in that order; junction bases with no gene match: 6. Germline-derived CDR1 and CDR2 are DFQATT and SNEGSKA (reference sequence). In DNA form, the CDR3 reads TGCAGTGTCAGGACTAGCGGGAGCAACGGGGAGCTGTTTTTT. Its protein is CSVRTSGSNGELFF.

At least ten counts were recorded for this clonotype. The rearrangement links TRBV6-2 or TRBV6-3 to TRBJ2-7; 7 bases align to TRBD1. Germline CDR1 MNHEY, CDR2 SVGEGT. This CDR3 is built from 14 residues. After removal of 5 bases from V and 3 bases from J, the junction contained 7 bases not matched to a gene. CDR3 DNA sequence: TGTGCCAGCAGTACTTGGACAGGCTTCTACGAGCAGTACTTC. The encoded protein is CASSTWTGFYEQYF.

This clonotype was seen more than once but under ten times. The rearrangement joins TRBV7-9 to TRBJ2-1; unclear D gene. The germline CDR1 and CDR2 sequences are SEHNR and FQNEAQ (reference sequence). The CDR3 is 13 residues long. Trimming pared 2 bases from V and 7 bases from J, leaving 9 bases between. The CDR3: CASSLLLGNEQFF. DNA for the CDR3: TGTGCCAGCAGCTTACTCTTGGGGAATGAGCAGTTCTTC.

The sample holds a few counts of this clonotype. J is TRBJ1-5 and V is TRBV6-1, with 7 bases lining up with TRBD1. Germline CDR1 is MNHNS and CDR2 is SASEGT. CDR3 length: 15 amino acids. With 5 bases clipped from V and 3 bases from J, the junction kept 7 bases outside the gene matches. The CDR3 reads CASSRDSKTNQPQHF. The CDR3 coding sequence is TGTGCCAGCAGTCGGGACAGTAAAACCAATCAGCCCCAGCATTTT.